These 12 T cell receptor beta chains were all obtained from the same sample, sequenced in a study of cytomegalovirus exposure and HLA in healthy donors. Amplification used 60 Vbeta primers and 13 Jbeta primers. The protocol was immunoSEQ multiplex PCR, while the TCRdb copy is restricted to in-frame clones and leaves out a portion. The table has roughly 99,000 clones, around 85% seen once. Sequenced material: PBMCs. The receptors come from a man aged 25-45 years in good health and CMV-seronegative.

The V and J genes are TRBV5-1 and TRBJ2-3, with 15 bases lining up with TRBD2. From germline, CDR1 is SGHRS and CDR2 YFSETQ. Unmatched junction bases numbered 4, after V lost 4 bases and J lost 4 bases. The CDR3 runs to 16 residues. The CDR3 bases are TGCGCCAGCAGCCCGCGGACTAGCGGGGGGGCAGATACGCAGTATTTT. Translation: CASSPRTSGGADTQYF.

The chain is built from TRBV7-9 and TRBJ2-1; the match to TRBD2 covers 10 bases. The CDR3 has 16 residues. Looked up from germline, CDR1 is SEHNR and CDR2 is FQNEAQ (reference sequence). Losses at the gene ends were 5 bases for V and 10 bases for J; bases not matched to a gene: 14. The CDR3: CASSERGLAGAGEQFF. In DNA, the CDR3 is TGTGCCAGCAGCGAACGGGGGCTAGCGGGGGCAGGGGAGCAGTTCTTC.

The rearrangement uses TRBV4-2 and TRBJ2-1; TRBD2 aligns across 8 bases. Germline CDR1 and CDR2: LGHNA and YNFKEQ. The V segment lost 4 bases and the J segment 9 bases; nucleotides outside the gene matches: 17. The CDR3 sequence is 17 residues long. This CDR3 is CASSREVRGGRSGEQFF. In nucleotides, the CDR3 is TGTGCCAGCAGCCGCGAGGTCCGGGGGGGCCGATCGGGTGAGCAGTTCTTC.

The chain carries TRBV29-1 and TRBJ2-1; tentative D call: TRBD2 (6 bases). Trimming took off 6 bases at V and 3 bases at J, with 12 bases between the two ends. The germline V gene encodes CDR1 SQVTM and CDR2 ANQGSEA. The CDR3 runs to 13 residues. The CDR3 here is CSVRRGNYNEQFF. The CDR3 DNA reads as TGCAGCGTGAGGCGGGGTAACTACAATGAGCAGTTCTTC.

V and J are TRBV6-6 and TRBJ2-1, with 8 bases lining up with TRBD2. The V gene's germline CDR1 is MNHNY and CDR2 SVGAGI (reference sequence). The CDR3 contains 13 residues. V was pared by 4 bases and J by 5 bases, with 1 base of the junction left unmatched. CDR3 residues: CASSLLADNEQFF. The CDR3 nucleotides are TGTGCCAGCAGTTTACTAGCGGACAATGAGCAGTTCTTC.

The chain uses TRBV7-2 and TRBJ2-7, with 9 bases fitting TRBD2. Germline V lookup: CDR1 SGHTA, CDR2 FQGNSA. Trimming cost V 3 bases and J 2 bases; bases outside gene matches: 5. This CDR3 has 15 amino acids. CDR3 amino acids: CASSLDSGGTYEQYF. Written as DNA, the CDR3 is TGTGCCAGCAGCTTGGACAGCGGGGGGACCTACGAGCAGTACTTC.

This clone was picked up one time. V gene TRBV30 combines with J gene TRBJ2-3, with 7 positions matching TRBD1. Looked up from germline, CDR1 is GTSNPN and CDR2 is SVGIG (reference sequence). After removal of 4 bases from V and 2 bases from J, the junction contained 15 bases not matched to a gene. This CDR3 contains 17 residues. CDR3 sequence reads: CAWIASGTAGPTDTQYF. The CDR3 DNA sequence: TGTGCCTGGATTGCCTCTGGGACAGCTGGACCCACAGATACGCAGTATTTT. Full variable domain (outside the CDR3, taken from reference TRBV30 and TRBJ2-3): SQTIHQWPATLVQPVGSPLSLECTVEGTSNPNLYWYRQAAGRGLQLLFYSVGIGQISSEVPQNLSASRPQDRQFILSSKKLLLSDSGFYLCAWIASGTAGPTDTQYFGPGTRLTVL.

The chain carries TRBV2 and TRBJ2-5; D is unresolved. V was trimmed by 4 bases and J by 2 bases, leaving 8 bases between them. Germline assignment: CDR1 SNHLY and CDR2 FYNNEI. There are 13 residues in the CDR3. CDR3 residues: CASSGQAQETQYF. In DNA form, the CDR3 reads TGTGCCAGCAGTGGCCAGGCTCAAGAGACCCAGTACTTC. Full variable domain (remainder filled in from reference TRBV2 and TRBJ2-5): EPEVTQTPSHQVTQMGQEVILRCVPISNHLYFYWYRQILGQKVEFLVSFYNNEISEKSEIFDDQFSVERPDGSNFTLKIRSTKLEDSAMYFCASSGQAQETQYFGPGTRLLVL.

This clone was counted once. The CDR3 sequence is CASGLNSGGLETQYF. The CDR3 DNA is TGTGCTAGTGGTTTGAATAGCGGGGGGTTAGAGACCCAGTACTTC. The rearrangement uses TRBV12-5 and TRBJ2-5; 10 bases match TRBD2. V trimming: 2 bases; J trimming: 4 bases; junction bases outside the gene matches: 4. CDR3 length: 15 residues. Germline assignment: CDR1 LGHNT and CDR2 FRNRAP. Using reference TRBV12-5 and TRBJ2-5 for the parts outside the CDR3, the full variable domain is DARVTQTPRHKVTEMGQEVTMRCQPILGHNTVFWYRQTMMQGLELLAYFRNRAPLDDSGMPKDRFSAEMPDATLATLKIQPSEPRDSAVYFCASGLNSGGLETQYFGPGTRLLVL.

The CDR3 is CASSAGTSGNEQYF. The CDR3 bases are TGTGCCAGCAGCGCAGGGACTAGCGGGAACGAGCAGTACTTC. This rearrangement joins TRBV9 to TRBJ2-7; 13 bases match TRBD2. After removal of 3 bases from V and 5 bases from J, the junction contained 2 bases not matched to a gene. The germline gives CDR1 SGDLS, CDR2 YYNGEE. This CDR3 is built from 14 residues.

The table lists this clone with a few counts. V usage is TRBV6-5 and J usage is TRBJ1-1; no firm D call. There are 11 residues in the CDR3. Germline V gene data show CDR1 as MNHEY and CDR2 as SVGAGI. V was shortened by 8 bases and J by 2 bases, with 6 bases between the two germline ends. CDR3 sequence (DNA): TGTGCCAGCTTTATCAACACTGAAGCTTTCTTT. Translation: CASFINTEAFF.

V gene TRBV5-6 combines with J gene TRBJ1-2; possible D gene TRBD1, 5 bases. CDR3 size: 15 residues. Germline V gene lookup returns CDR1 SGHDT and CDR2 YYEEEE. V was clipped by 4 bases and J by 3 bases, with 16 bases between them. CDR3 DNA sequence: TGTGCCAGCAGCCCACCCAGGGATTACTACTATGGCTACACCTTC. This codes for CASSPPRDYYYGYTF.